This section outlines one T cell receptor (beta chain) sequence together with its context. Its antigen is undetermined. Other DNA sequences of this sample code for an identical CDR3. This sample stems from a study of cytomegalovirus exposure and HLA in healthy donors. Broader study findings: A few CMV-associated chains were confirmed in vitro to be specific for CMV antigens. Of the V segments, some could not be distinguished, including TRBV6-2 and TRBV6-3, and were excluded.

The PCR contained 60 Vbeta and 13 Jbeta primers. In the original analysis: Counted up in a later analysis, unique TCR beta chains came to some 82 million, with around 9.9 million shared. Measured with immunoSEQ multiplex PCR; TCRdb has only the in-frame clones, and not every one. The V and J calls and clone size come from that table; D and trimming were worked out from the DNA. The sample lists under 150,000 clones; around 77% were seen once. CDR1 SGHRS and CDR2 YFSETQ come from the germline V gene. This CDR3 is built from 13 residues. V lost 4 bases and J lost 5, with 12 bases in between. This chain links TRBV5-1 with TRBJ1-2; no clear D. The sequencing sample was made of PBMCs. This receptor was taken from a woman in her forties or fifties in good health and CMV-seronegative. This CDR3 reads CASSETGGYGYTF. CDR3 sequence (DNA): TGCGCCAGCAGCGAAACGGGAGGTTATGGCTACACCTTC.